A single sample is the source of the 29 T cell receptor beta chains below, sequenced in a study of shared clonotypes between healthy human individuals. Produced via immunoSEQ multiplex PCR; TCRdb's table is partial and in-frame only. The sample yields some 2,000,000 clones, 85% to 95% seen once. In the naive CD8 group, cells lacked CD45RO and were positively selected for CCR7, so terminally differentiated effector memory CD45RA+ cells were left out. The sequencing input was naive CD8+ T cells sorted from blood. All receptors come from a young man in good health.

The V and J genes are TRBV6-6 and TRBJ2-7; 7 bases map to TRBD1. The germline V gene has CDR1 MNHNY and CDR2 SVGAGI (reference sequence). The CDR3 has 15 residues. Unmatched junction bases numbered 8, after V lost 2 bases and J lost 4 bases. The CDR3 region has the DNA TGTGCCAGCAGTTACGAGGGGGCGGGTGGTTACGAGCAGTACTTC. As protein: CASSYEGAGGYEQYF.

The rearrangement joins TRBV7-2 to TRBJ2-6, with D tentatively TRBD1 (5 bases). The CDR3 is 15 amino acids. Germline-derived CDR1 and CDR2 are SGHTA and FQGNSA. Trimming removed 1 base from V and 2 bases from J, with 6 bases in between. CDR3 DNA: TGTGCCAGCAGCTTAGAAGGGGCTGGGGCCAACGTCCTGACTTTC. Translating it yields CASSLEGAGANVLTF.

The rearrangement uses TRBV13 and TRBJ1-4; 8 nucleotides agree with TRBD1. The CDR3 loop spans 16 amino acids. The germline V gene encodes CDR1 PRHDT and CDR2 FYEKMQ (reference sequence). V trimming: 4 bases; J trimming: 7 bases; junction bases outside the gene matches: 11. Here the CDR3 reads CASSSFDRGRVEKLFF. CDR3 nucleotide sequence: TGTGCCAGCAGCTCATTTGACAGGGGACGGGTTGAAAAACTGTTTTTT.

The chain uses TRBV7-9 and TRBJ2-7, with D perhaps given as TRBD1 or TRBD2 (5 bases each). The CDR3 has 15 residues. Deletions cut 5 bases from V and 4 bases from J, with 18 bases between. Per the germline V gene, CDR1 is SEHNR and CDR2 is FQNEAQ (reference sequence). The CDR3 is CASSTKGLGDYEQYF. The CDR3 nucleotides are TGTGCCAGCAGCACCAAGGGGTTGGGGGATTACGAGCAGTACTTC.

Comments on this clone: In the same sample, other DNA sequences code for this CDR3. V gene TRBV7-9 combines with J gene TRBJ2-5; 8 positions match TRBD1. Germline CDR1 SEHNR, CDR2 FQNEAQ (reference sequence). V lost 4 bases and J lost 2; bases outside the gene matches: 3. The CDR3 is 14 amino acids. The CDR3 bases are TGTGCCAGCAGCTCGGACAGGGAGCAAGAGACCCAGTACTTC. As protein: CASSSDREQETQYF.

The chain joins TRBV9 to TRBJ1-6; 7 bases align to TRBD1. Per the germline V gene, CDR1 is SGDLS and CDR2 is YYNGEE. V lost 0 bases and J lost 6; bases outside the gene matches: 9. This CDR3 region has 17 residues. For the CDR3, the DNA is TGTGCCAGCAGCGTAGGGACAGGACCTCTTGGTAATTCACCCCTCCACTTT. Translated, it gives CASSVGTGPLGNSPLHF.

The CDR3 is CASSSGGREQYF. In DNA, the CDR3 is TGTGCCAGCAGTTCGGGGGGTCGGGAGCAGTACTTC. This chain joins TRBV6-5 and TRBJ2-7; 7 nucleotides line up with TRBD2. The V gene end was trimmed by 4 bases and the J gene end by 7 bases; junction bases not matched to a gene: 4. This CDR3 has 12 amino acids. The germline gives CDR1 MNHEY, CDR2 SVGAGI.

The chain links TRBV6-5 to TRBJ2-1; unclear D gene. Germline CDR1 MNHEY, CDR2 SVGAGI. Trimming shortened V by 0 bases and J by 7 bases, and 16 bases separated the two germline ends. The CDR3 contains 16 residues. Here the CDR3 DNA reads TGTGCCAGCAGTTACTCGAGTAGATACAACTCGAATGAGCAGTTCTTC. Residues: CASSYSSRYNSNEQFF.

The chain recombines TRBV5-6 with TRBJ2-7, with 8 bases identical to TRBD1. The CDR3 consists of 14 residues. Germline V gives CDR1 SGHDT, CDR2 YYEEEE. Germline trimming cut 4 bases from V and 2 bases from J; bases unmatched to any gene: 5. Here the CDR3 reads CASSQGAGAYEQYF. CDR3 nucleotide sequence: TGTGCCAGCAGCCAGGGGGCAGGGGCCTACGAGCAGTACTTC.

The genes are TRBV30 and TRBJ2-7, with 8 bases matching TRBD2. Trimming removed 2 bases from V and 0 bases from J; junction bases left unmatched: 9. The CDR3 contains 16 residues. Germline CDR1 and CDR2: GTSNPN and SVGIG (reference sequence). CDR3 region: CAWSWLGGGSSYEQYF. The CDR3 DNA follows: TGTGCCTGGAGTTGGCTGGGCGGGGGGAGCTCCTACGAGCAGTACTTC.

The chain couples TRBV27 to TRBJ2-7; D may correspond to TRBD1 or TRBD2 (6 bases each). This CDR3 region has 14 residues. Trimming left V 5 bases short and J 5 bases short, with 16 bases between. Looked up from germline, CDR1 is MNHEY and CDR2 is SMNVEV (reference sequence). The CDR3 bases are TGTGCCAGCAGTCCCTTTGGGGGGCGGCACGAGCAGTACTTC. This codes for CASSPFGGRHEQYF.

Remarks on this clone: Other DNA sequences in the same sample also yield this CDR3. The V gene is TRBV19, the J gene TRBJ2-1; D not certain. Germline CDR1 is LNHDA and CDR2 is SQIVND (reference sequence). The CDR3 runs 12 residues. V was shortened by 2 bases and J by 4 bases, with 3 bases between the two germline ends. As DNA, the CDR3 is TGTGCCAGTAGTATACGGTACAATGAGCAGTTCTTC. This sequence encodes CASSIRYNEQFF.

This clone was seen just once. This chain connects TRBV27 to TRBJ1-5; no clear D. Germline V gives CDR1 MNHEY, CDR2 SMNVEV (reference sequence). The CDR3 is 14 amino acids. Deletions cut 3 bases from V and 3 bases from J, with 9 bases between. The DNA for the CDR3 is TGTGCCAGCAGTTTTAAGGATCACAATCAGCCCCAGCATTTT. Translating it yields CASSFKDHNQPQHF.

The chain recombines TRBV13 with TRBJ2-5, with no clear D. Germline values: CDR1 PRHDT, CDR2 FYEKMQ (reference sequence). V was shortened by 5 bases and J by 4 bases, with 20 bases between the two germline ends. The CDR3 runs to 16 residues. The chain's CDR3 is CASSARTIGFRETQYF. The CDR3 DNA is TGTGCCAGCAGCGCCCGGACCATAGGGTTCCGAGAGACCCAGTACTTC.

This chain uses TRBV5-1 with TRBJ2-5, with 9 bases matching TRBD2. Unmatched junction bases numbered 4, after V lost 9 bases and J lost 4 bases. The CDR3 totals 12 residues. CDR1 and CDR2 (germline): SGHRS, YFSETQ. The CDR3 spells CATGLAGETQYF. The CDR3 DNA reads as TGCGCCACGGGACTAGCAGGAGAGACCCAGTACTTC.

The rearrangement uses TRBV7-9 and TRBJ2-3, with 10 bases identical to TRBD2. The CDR3 runs to 15 residues. Per germline, CDR1 SEHNR and CDR2 FQNEAQ (reference sequence). The J segment lost 3 bases and the V segment lost 3 bases, leaving 3 bases of the junction unmatched. The CDR3: CASSFYSGGTDTQYF. CDR3 nucleotides: TGTGCCAGCAGCTTCTATAGCGGGGGGACAGATACGCAGTATTTT.

V is TRBV28 and J is TRBJ1-2, with D possibly matching TRBD1 (6 bases). Per germline, CDR1 MDHEN and CDR2 SYDVKM. Trimming took off 3 bases at V and 7 bases at J, with 15 bases between the two ends. The CDR3 is 14 amino acids. The CDR3 loop is CASSFSGGASGYTF. The CDR3 bases are TGTGCCAGCAGTTTTTCCGGGGGCGCTAGTGGCTACACCTTC.

V is TRBV30 and J is TRBJ1-6; TRBD1 might be the D (5 bases). The V end was cut by 5 bases, the J end by 0 bases, with 8 bases between. The CDR3 is 14 residues long. In germline, CDR1 is GTSNPN, CDR2 SVGIG (reference sequence). The CDR3 nucleotides read TGTGCCTGGGGACACGACTCCTATAATTCACCCCTCCACTTT. Its translation: CAWGHDSYNSPLHF.

The chain couples TRBV4-1 to TRBJ2-6; 7 nucleotides align to TRBD1. J was trimmed by 0 bases and V by 4 bases; bases with no gene match: 9. Germline V gene data show CDR1 as MGHRA and CDR2 as YSYEKL. This CDR3 contains 18 residues. CDR3 sequence: CASSLNGQVLSGANVLTF. CDR3 sequence (DNA): TGCGCCAGCAGCCTAAACGGACAGGTTCTCTCTGGGGCCAACGTCCTGACTTTC.

This chain uses TRBV6-5 with TRBJ2-2; 7 bases are a match to TRBD1. Looked up from germline, CDR1 is MNHEY and CDR2 is SVGAGI. CDR3 length: 15 residues. V shed 7 bases, J shed 4 bases, and the junction held 9 bases outside the gene matches. The CDR3 DNA follows: TGTGCCAGCAACCTCGGACAGGCCGGCACCGGGGAGCTGTTTTTT. Protein sequence: CASNLGQAGTGELFF.

The CDR3 nucleotides are TGTGCCAGCAGTACGGGAAGGAGGGGGCCCTACGAGCAGTACTTC. Its protein product is CASSTGRRGPYEQYF. This chain joins TRBV6-5 and TRBJ2-7, with D tentatively TRBD1 (7 bases). The V end was cut by 5 bases, the J end by 2 bases, with 16 bases between. The CDR3 contains 15 residues. Germline assignment: CDR1 MNHEY and CDR2 SVGAGI.

The CDR3 loop is CASSSRDRAPGANVLTF. DNA for the CDR3: TGTGCCAGCAGTAGCCGGGACAGGGCCCCTGGGGCCAACGTCCTGACTTTC. The V gene is TRBV27, the J gene TRBJ2-6; TRBD1 matches at 9 bases. Germline CDR1 is MNHEY and CDR2 is SMNVEV (reference sequence). Trimming took 5 bases from V and 2 from J; bases not matched to a gene: 7. The CDR3 has 17 amino acids.

CDR3 residues: CASSHYRGTYNEQFF. The CDR3, as DNA: TGTGCCAGCAGTCATTACAGGGGGACCTACAATGAGCAGTTCTTC. The rearrangement joins TRBV6-5 to TRBJ2-1; 8 nucleotides align to TRBD1. Trimming removed 5 bases from V and 2 bases from J; junction bases left unmatched: 5. The CDR3 extends over 15 amino acids. Germline loops: CDR1 MNHEY, CDR2 SVGAGI.

The chain couples TRBV9 to TRBJ2-7; tentatively, D is TRBD2 (6 bases). From germline, CDR1 is SGDLS and CDR2 YYNGEE. V gave up 0 bases and J gave up 2 bases, with 12 bases separating them. This CDR3 is built from 15 residues. CDR3: CASSVAASEAYEQYF. DNA of the CDR3: TGTGCCAGCAGCGTAGCGGCTAGCGAAGCCTACGAGCAGTACTTC. Filled out from reference TRBV9 and TRBJ2-7, the complete variable domain reads DSGVTQTPKHLITATGQRVTLRCSPRSGDLSVYWYQQSLDQGLQFLIQYYNGEERAKGNILERFSAQQFPDLHSELNLSSLELGDSALYFCASSVAASEAYEQYFGPGTRLTVT.

The chain links TRBV29-1 to TRBJ2-1, with 8 bases identical to TRBD2. This CDR3 region has 15 residues. Trimming took 2 bases from V and 7 from J; bases not matched to a gene: 10. The germline V gene encodes CDR1 SQVTM and CDR2 ANQGSEA. The CDR3 DNA reads as TGCAGCGTTGAATACCGCGGGAGGCCAAGGAATGAGCAGTTCTTC. It translates to CSVEYRGRPRNEQFF.

This chain connects TRBV10-2 to TRBJ2-2; D is possibly TRBD2 (6 bases). CDR1 WSHSY and CDR2 SAAADI come from the germline V gene. Trimming shortened V by 6 bases and J by 4 bases, and 21 bases separated the two germline ends. This CDR3 is built from 17 residues. This CDR3 is CASSAPGAPGGTGELFF. CDR3 DNA sequence: TGCGCCAGCAGCGCTCCGGGAGCTCCGGGTGGCACCGGGGAGCTGTTTTTT.

The CDR3 sequence is CSARGGWEQFF. CDR3 nucleotide sequence: TGCAGTGCTAGAGGAGGTTGGGAGCAGTTCTTC. The chain carries TRBV20-1 and TRBJ2-1; D gene uncertain. CDR3 length equals 11 residues. The V end was cut by 1 base, the J end by 10 bases, with 8 bases between. Germline V gene data show CDR1 as DFQATT and CDR2 as SNEGSKA (reference sequence).

About this clone: Other nucleotide sequences in the sample specify the same CDR3. The chain is built from TRBV5-4 and TRBJ2-5; 9 positions match TRBD2. This CDR3 spans 14 amino acids. The junction had 4 bases not matched to a gene; V was cut back by 4 bases and J by 3 bases. Germline V lookup: CDR1 SGHNT, CDR2 YYREEE (reference sequence). In DNA, the CDR3 is TGTGCCAGCAGCCGATTAGCGGGAGAAGAGACCCAGTACTTC. Protein sequence: CASSRLAGEETQYF.

The chain combines TRBV13 with TRBJ2-3; D might be TRBD2 (6 bases). CDR3 length: 16 residues. CDR1 and CDR2 (germline): PRHDT, FYEKMQ (reference sequence). The V and J ends lost 3 bases and 1 base respectively, with 14 bases between them. The CDR3 bases are TGTGCCAGCAGCTTCTTAGCGGTTCGAGGCACAGATACGCAGTATTTT. It translates to CASSFLAVRGTDTQYF.